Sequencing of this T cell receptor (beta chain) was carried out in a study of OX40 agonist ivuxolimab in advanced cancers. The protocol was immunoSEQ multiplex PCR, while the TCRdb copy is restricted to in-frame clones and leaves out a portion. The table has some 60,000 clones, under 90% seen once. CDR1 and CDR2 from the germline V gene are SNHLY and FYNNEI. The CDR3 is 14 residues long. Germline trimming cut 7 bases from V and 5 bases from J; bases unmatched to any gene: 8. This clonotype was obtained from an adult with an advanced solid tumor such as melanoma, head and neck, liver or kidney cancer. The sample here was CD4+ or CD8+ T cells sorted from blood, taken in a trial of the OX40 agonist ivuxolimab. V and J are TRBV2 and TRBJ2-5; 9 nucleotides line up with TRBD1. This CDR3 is CASTLTGGGETQYF. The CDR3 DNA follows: TGTGCCAGCACCCTAACAGGGGGCGGGGAGACCCAGTACTTC.